A selection of T cell receptor beta chains follows, all from one sample in a study of T cell clones after liver transplantation. TCRdb's copy holds only in-frame clones and misses some; the assay was immunoSEQ multiplex PCR. The table has about 99,000 clones, 80% to 90% seen once; the top ten hold approximately 2.9%. The sequencing here drew on CD4+ T cells from blood, taken 47 months after liver transplant. Every receptor here comes from a human patient who received a liver transplant. Some T cells may trace back to the graft donor. CDR3s include the opening cysteine and the closing phenylalanine or tryptophan. The D gene is left open where the match is weak. The size entry is marked missing in some rows and otherwise reads once, few, many or a size class.

clone size	V gene	J gene	D gene	CDR3 DNA	CDR3 protein
-	TRBV5-1	TRBJ1-2	TRBD1	TGCGCCAGCAGACCCACAGGGGCATCTGACGGCTACACCTTC	CASRPTGASDGYTF
-	TRBV19	TRBJ1-2	TRBD1	TGTGCCAGTAGTTTTCCCGGCCTAACAGGGGGAAATGGCTACACCTTC	CASSFPGLTGGNGYTF
-	TRBV29-1	TRBJ2-6	-	TGCAGCGTTGTAGGACGGGGCGCCAACGTCCTGACTTTC	CSVVGRGANVLTF
-	TRBV29-1	TRBJ2-5	TRBD2	TGCAGCGTCGTAGCGGGCCAAGAGACCCAGTACTTC	CSVVAGQETQYF
-	TRBV10-2	TRBJ2-7	-	TGCGCCAGCAGTGAGTCTGGGCTAGCCTACGAGCAGTACTTC	CASSESGLAYEQYF
-	TRBV27	TRBJ2-3	TRBD2	TGTGCCAGCAGTTTACTCGGGCTAGCGGGGAGGGGGGGCACAGATACGCAGTATTTT	CASSLLGLAGRGGTDTQYF
-	TRBV27	TRBJ2-1	-	TGTGCCAGCAGGAGATCCGGGACCGGAGGGTCCAATGAGCAGTTCTTC	CASRRSGTGGSNEQFF
-	TRBV9	TRBJ2-7	TRBD2	TGTGCCAGCAGCGTAGGAGCGGGAGGCAACGAGCAGTACTTC	CASSVGAGGNEQYF
once	TRBV14	TRBJ2-2	-	TGTGCCAGCAAGGTGGGACAAAACACCGGGGAGCTGTTTTTT	CASKVGQNTGELFF
-	TRBV7-2	TRBJ2-3	TRBD2	TGTGCCAGCAGCCGACAGACTAGCGGGGGGTCTCGTTTCACAGATACGCAGTATTTT	CASSRQTSGGSRFTDTQYF
-	TRBV9	TRBJ2-2	-	TGTGCCAGCAGCGTAGCGGCAGGGAACACCGGGGAGCTGTTTTTT	CASSVAAGNTGELFF
few	TRBV25-1	TRBJ1-2	TRBD1	TGTGCCAGCAGTGAATCCCGACAGGGGGCCGGCTATGGCTACACCTTC	CASSESRQGAGYGYTF
-	TRBV10-3	TRBJ1-4	-	TGTGCCATCAGTGATTCGGTCGGACAAGTTAGTGAAAAACTGTTTTTT	CAISDSVGQVSEKLFF
once	TRBV6-5	TRBJ2-7	-	TGTGCCAGCAGTCTGTCCGGGACACGTGAGCAGTACTTC	CASSLSGTREQYF
-	TRBV7-3	TRBJ1-1	TRBD1	TGTGCCAGCAGCTTAAAGGGGGCCAGTAAGGCTGAAGCTTTCTTT	CASSLKGASKAEAFF
-	TRBV19	TRBJ2-1	-	TGTGCCAGTAGTACGCGGGAAACTTACAATGAGCAGTTCTTC	CASSTRETYNEQFF
-	TRBV11-2	TRBJ2-4	-	TGTGCCAGCAGCTCTAAGGGCGGGTACGCCAAAAACATTCAGTACTTC	CASSSKGGYAKNIQYF
-	TRBV6-1	TRBJ1-5	TRBD1	TGTGCCAGCACCTGGACAGGGGGACAGCCCCAGCATTTT	CASTWTGGQPQHF
-	TRBV25-1	TRBJ2-2	-	TGTGCCAGCAGTAGAGCCAGGGAGTACACCGGGGAGCTGTTTTTT	CASSRAREYTGELFF
-	TRBV30	TRBJ1-2	-	TGTGCCTGGACGGCAGGGTACCGCTATGGCTACACCTTC	CAWTAGYRYGYTF
-	TRBV6-5	TRBJ2-5	TRBD2	TGTGCCAGCAGATCCGGGACTAGCGGTAGTGAGACCCAGTACTTC	CASRSGTSGSETQYF
few	TRBV18	TRBJ1-4	-	TGTGCCAGCTCCCTGGACTCTGCAACTAATGAAAAACTGTTTTTT	CASSLDSATNEKLFF
few	TRBV25-1	TRBJ2-5	-	TGTGCCAGCAGTGTTCGATCAGGCACCCAGTACTTC	CASSVRSGTQYF
-	TRBV27	TRBJ1-5	-	TGTGCCAGCAGTTTCAGGGTTGGTAGCAATCAGCCCCAGCATTTT	CASSFRVGSNQPQHF
once	TRBV4-1	TRBJ2-2	TRBD2	TGCGCCAGCAGCCAAGCTAGCGGGCGGAACACCGGGGAGCTGTTTTTT	CASSQASGRNTGELFF
-	TRBV28	TRBJ2-1	-	TGTGCCAGCAGGTCTCATGGGACTGGCTACAATGAGCAGTTCTTC	CASRSHGTGYNEQFF
-	TRBV27	TRBJ2-1	-	TGTGCCAGCAATCGGGATGAGCAGTTCTTC	CASNRDEQFF
-	TRBV7-8	TRBJ2-3	-	TGTGCCAGCAGAGGTAGTGGCACAGATACGCAGTATTTT	CASRGSGTDTQYF
-	TRBV7-8	TRBJ1-2	-	TGTGCCAGCAGCTCCTATCGCGACAGCGCCTTC	CASSSYRDSAF
-	TRBV2	TRBJ1-1	-	TGTGCCAGCTCCAGGAATGAAGCTTTCTTT	CASSRNEAFF
-	TRBV4-1	TRBJ2-1	-	TGCGCCAGCAGCCAAGATGTGGGTCAGCGCCTCAATGAGCAGTTCTTC	CASSQDVGQRLNEQFF
-	TRBV6-1	TRBJ2-1	-	TGTGCCAGCAGGCCGGGTACCAGGGGAAATGAGCAGTTCTTC	CASRPGTRGNEQFF
-	TRBV6-5	TRBJ2-1	TRBD1	TGTGCCAGCAGATCGGACAGGGTGTACAATGAGCAGTTCTTC	CASRSDRVYNEQFF
once	TRBV7-3	TRBJ1-6	-	TGTGCCAGCAGCTTAGGCCCCGGCCTTTCACCCCTCCACTTT	CASSLGPGLSPLHF
-	TRBV2	TRBJ1-5	-	TGTGCCAGCAGCTGGACACCACAGCCCCAGCATTTT	CASSWTPQPQHF
-	TRBV10-1	TRBJ2-1	TRBD2	TGCGCCAGCAGTGAGTCGAAAGCGGGAGGGGTCGAATTGGAGTTCTTC	CASSESKAGGVELEFF
-	TRBV7-2	TRBJ2-7	-	TGTGCCAGCAAACCTAGGCTCTCCTACGAGCAGTACTTC	CASKPRLSYEQYF
-	TRBV6-1	TRBJ1-3	TRBD1	TGTGCCAGCAGTGAACAGGGGGGCACCATATATTTT	CASSEQGGTIYF
-	TRBV19	TRBJ1-5	-	TGTGCCAGTAGTCCCTGGACAGCTAAGGGACCTCAGCCCCAGCATTTT	CASSPWTAKGPQPQHF
once	TRBV6-1	TRBJ2-5	-	TGTGCCAGCAGTGGGGCCCCTTATACGGGAGAGACCCAGTACTTC	CASSGAPYTGETQYF
-	TRBV5-1	TRBJ1-1	-	TGCGCCAGCAGCAATCAGGTGAAGAACACTGAAGCTTTCTTT	CASSNQVKNTEAFF
few	TRBV6-5	TRBJ1-1	TRBD1	TGTGCCACCCAACAGGGGGCGGATTACGCTTTCTTT	CATQQGADYAFF
-	TRBV28	TRBJ1-1	-	TGTGCCAGCAGTTTCGGCAGCTTGAACACTGAAGCTTTCTTT	CASSFGSLNTEAFF
-	TRBV19	TRBJ1-6	TRBD1	TGTGCCAGTAGTCCCGGACAGGGGGCTAATTCACCCCTCCACTTT	CASSPGQGANSPLHF
once	TRBV4-3	TRBJ2-2	-	TGCGCCAGCAGCCAGGTCAGTAGGAGCACCGGGGAGCTGTTTTTT	CASSQVSRSTGELFF
-	TRBV5-4	TRBJ2-6	-	TGTGCCAGCAGCTTGGCCTGGAAGTCTGGGGCCAACGTCCTGACTTTC	CASSLAWKSGANVLTF
-	TRBV6-1	TRBJ1-1	-	TGTGCCAGCATCCTATACGTCGAGCAGGGTGAAGCTTTCTTT	CASILYVEQGEAFF
-	TRBV29-1	TRBJ2-1	-	TGCAGCGTGGCGGGACTCAACAATGAGCAGTTCTTC	CSVAGLNNEQFF
-	TRBV5-4	TRBJ2-7	-	TGTGCCAGCCTCCGTGGAGACGAGCAGTACTTC	CASLRGDEQYF
-	TRBV10-1	TRBJ1-1	-	TGCGCCAGCAGTGGATCAGTTGGTACTGAAGCTTTCTTT	CASSGSVGTEAFF
once	TRBV5-4	TRBJ1-1	-	TGTGCCAGCAGCCCGACCAGGGGAATGAACACTGAAGCTTTCTTT	CASSPTRGMNTEAFF
-	TRBV18	TRBJ2-1	-	TGTGCCAGCTCACCCAGCAGGGGCTGGGGGGTTCAGCAGTTCTTC	CASSPSRGWGVQQFF
many	TRBV9	TRBJ1-2	-	TGTGCCAGCAGCCCCCAGTTGACCGGAGGGTATGGCTACACCTTC	CASSPQLTGGYGYTF
-	TRBV27	TRBJ1-2	TRBD1	TGTGCCAGCAGCTCGACTTCCGGGACAGGGGGCAGGGGCTACACCTTC	CASSSTSGTGGRGYTF
-	TRBV10-3	TRBJ2-5	-	TGTGCCAACTCTCCCCGGGCGGACGAGACCCAGTACTTC	CANSPRADETQYF
-	TRBV7-2	TRBJ1-3	-	TGTGCCAGCAGCCAGGGTCAGGGAAACACCATATATTTT	CASSQGQGNTIYF
-	TRBV7-8	TRBJ2-7	TRBD2	TGTGCCAGCAGCCAACGGCGGGAGGCCCCCTACGAGCAGTACTTC	CASSQRREAPYEQYF
-	TRBV6-5	TRBJ1-1	-	TGTGCCACCTGGAGGCCGAACACTGAAGCTTTCTTT	CATWRPNTEAFF
-	TRBV2	TRBJ2-2	-	TGTGCCAGCAAGAGGGAAGGTTCGAACACCGGGGAGCTGTTTTTT	CASKREGSNTGELFF